This TCR beta chain is drawn from a study of blood T cell repertoires in COVID-19. Study-level background: Some COVID-19 samples were acute and others convalescent; all came from the United States, Italy and Spain. From T cells, B-cell-depleted T cells, or PBMCs came the material, which was cDNA or gDNA.

The V gene's germline CDR1 is SEHNR and CDR2 FQNEAQ (reference sequence). V was cut by 1 base and J by 8 bases, with 15 bases left in between. CDR3 length equals 16 residues. Authors' analysis steps: Estimation of nucleated cell counts relied on the amplification of reference gene primers. Sequencing was performed with immunoSEQ multiplex PCR; in TCRdb, only in-frame clones are kept and a portion is missing. That table supplies the V and J calls and clone size; D and trimming were determined from the DNA. This table holds approximately 150,000 clones, 65% to 85% found once. The sequence was obtained from a man aged 70-80 years with active or convalescent COVID-19. Sequenced: peripheral blood. V and J are TRBV7-9 and TRBJ1-6, with D tentatively TRBD1 (5 bases). The CDR3 nucleotides read TGTGCCAGCAGCTTAGGCTCCGGGCCGGGGGATTCACCCCTCCACTTT. Translated: CASSLGSGPGDSPLHF. Full variable domain (rest looked up from reference TRBV7-9 and TRBJ1-6): DTGVSQNPRHKITKRGQNVTFRCDPISEHNRLYWYRQTLGQGPEFLTYFQNEAQLEKSRLLSDRFSAERPKGSFSTLEIQRTEQGDSAMYLCASSLGSGPGDSPLHFGNGTRLTVT.